The clone carrying this T cell receptor beta chain was recorded a few times. The antigen is not known. The sample comes from a study of regulatory T cells in long-lasting Graves disease. Study-wide points: Sample size, which was small, may have reduced accuracy. Lower TCR diversity was seen in persistent Graves' patients than in newly diagnosed ones.

Time point defined: newly diagnosed GD, antithyroid drugs for less than 3 months. Isolated PBMC RNA provided the starting material for the TCR library. CDR3-region Arm-PCR and iRepertoire HTBI primers produced the TCR beta libraries. TCRdb re-derived calls from the multiplex PCR reads in MiXCR, one entry per CDR3 protein. The data show 580,000 or so distinct CDR3 sequences, about 16% seen once. Trimming shortened V by 5 bases and J by 4 bases, and 17 bases separated the two germline ends. The CDR3 contains 15 residues. The germline CDR1 and CDR2 sequences are SEHNR and FQNEAQ (reference sequence). A further study also used this sample, focusing on T cells in Graves' hyperthyroidism and ophthalmopathy. From that report: Lactation, pregnancy, other autoimmune disease or uncontrolled infection led to exclusion of patients. With the HTBI primer set, the TCR CDR3 went through a first round of RT-PCR.

This TCR came from a man aged 18 to 35 with Graves disease. The chain uses TRBV7-9 and TRBJ1-2; maybe TRBD1 (6 bases). The material sequenced was peripheral blood mononuclear cells (PBMCs), taken at new diagnosis, from a patient treated with antithyroid drugs. Here the CDR3 DNA reads TGTGCCAGCAGCCATCAGACAGGAGAGATCTATGGCTACACCTTC. It yields the protein CASSHQTGEIYGYTF.